A single sample gave rise to the 25 T cell receptor beta chains below, sequenced in a study of blood T cell repertoires in COVID-19. Assay: immunoSEQ multiplex PCR; the TCRdb copy retains only in-frame clones and omits some. The sample carries 150,000 to 160,000 clones, around 84% recorded once. The sequenced sample consisted of peripheral blood. These receptors came from an elderly man with acute or convalescent COVID-19.

This clone has a handful of counts. This chain uses TRBV27 with TRBJ1-2, with TRBD1 identical over 7 bases. V was pared by 6 bases and J by 4 bases, with 8 bases of the junction left unmatched. This CDR3 contains 14 residues. Per germline, CDR1 MNHEY and CDR2 SMNVEV (reference sequence). The CDR3 coding sequence is TGTGCCAGCAGGAGGGACAGCGAGCGCTATGGCTACACCTTC. Protein: CASRRDSERYGYTF.

The chain is built from TRBV3-1 (or the pseudogene TRBV3-2) and TRBJ1-1, with D possibly TRBD1 on 5 matching bases. The CDR3 is 14 residues long. Trimming took 4 bases from V and 5 from J, leaving 14 bases between them. From germline, CDR1 is LGHDT and CDR2 YNNKEL (reference sequence). For the CDR3, the DNA is TGTGCCAGCAGCCTTGGACGCGGGGGAACTGAAGCTTTCTTT. Translation gives CASSLGRGGTEAFF.

This chain links TRBV7-9 with TRBJ1-2; no firm D call. V lost 5 bases and J lost 2, with 9 bases in between. CDR1 and CDR2 from the germline V gene are SEHNR and FQNEAQ (reference sequence). The length of the CDR3 is 13 residues. The CDR3 sequence is CASSAAGNYGYTF. CDR3 nucleotides: TGTGCCAGCAGCGCGGCTGGGAACTATGGCTACACCTTC. The full variable domain, its missing parts supplied by reference TRBV7-9 and TRBJ1-2, is DTGVSQNPRHKITKRGQNVTFRCDPISEHNRLYWYRQTLGQGPEFLTYFQNEAQLEKSRLLSDRFSAERPKGSFSTLEIQRTEQGDSAMYLCASSAAGNYGYTFGSGTRLTVV.

The CDR3 protein is CASSQGVPGTGRTEAFF. The CDR3 DNA reads as TGTGCCAGCAGCCAAGGGGTCCCCGGGACAGGGAGGACTGAAGCTTTCTTT. This rearrangement joins TRBV3-1 (or the pseudogene TRBV3-2) to TRBJ1-1, with TRBD1 matching 9 bases. After removal of 1 base from V and 5 bases from J, the junction contained 11 bases not matched to a gene. The CDR3 loop spans 17 amino acids. Germline loops: CDR1 LGHDT, CDR2 YNNKEL (reference sequence).

The chain employs TRBV11-3 and TRBJ2-1; tentative D call: TRBD1 (5 bases). This CDR3 has 15 amino acids. Germline CDR1 SGHNT, CDR2 YENEEA. Trimming left V 4 bases short and J 2 bases short, with 12 bases between. The CDR3 DNA follows: TGTGCCAGCAGCTCCGACAGCAGGGCCTACAATGAGCAGTTCTTC. Amino acid sequence: CASSSDSRAYNEQFF. The full variable domain, its missing parts supplied by reference TRBV11-3 and TRBJ2-1, is EAGVVQSPRYKIIEKKQPVAFWCNPISGHNTLYWYLQNLGQGPELLIRYENEEAVDDSQLPKDRFSAERLKGVDSTLKIQPAELGDSAVYLCASSSDSRAYNEQFFGPGTRLTVL.

This clone was picked up a small number of times. V gene TRBV7-2 combines with J gene TRBJ2-7; unclear D gene. The ends were cut back, 1 base at V and 0 bases at J, with 7 bases in the middle. This CDR3 spans 14 amino acids. Germline V lookup: CDR1 SGHTA, CDR2 FQGNSA. CDR3 amino acids: CASSLGANSYEQYF. In DNA, the CDR3 is TGTGCCAGCAGCTTAGGCGCCAACTCCTACGAGCAGTACTTC.

This chain links TRBV6-5 with TRBJ1-2; 8 positions match TRBD1. Trimming took 7 bases from V and 7 from J; bases not matched to a gene: 8. CDR1 is MNHEY, CDR2 SVGAGI, per germline. The CDR3 is 13 amino acids. In nucleotides, the CDR3 is TGTGCCAGCATCGACCAGGGGGCAGGTGGCTACACCTTC. This gives the protein CASIDQGAGGYTF.

The chain carries TRBV5-4 and TRBJ1-2; tentatively, D is TRBD1 (6 bases). Germline V gene data show CDR1 as SGHNT and CDR2 as YYREEE (reference sequence). Trimming pared 1 base from V and 6 bases from J, leaving 10 bases between. The CDR3 length is 13 residues. DNA for the CDR3: TGTGCCAGCAGCTTGAACAGGGTCAATGGCTACACCTTC. Protein: CASSLNRVNGYTF.

The V call is TRBV5-1, the J call TRBJ2-2, with 13 bases that match TRBD2. The V and J ends lost 4 bases and 2 bases, in that order; junction bases with no gene match: 8. From germline, CDR1 is SGHRS and CDR2 YFSETQ. The CDR3 runs 18 residues. The CDR3 region has the DNA TGCGCCAGCAGCCCAGGACTAGCGGGGGCAATTAACACCGGGGAGCTGTTTTTT. Its protein is CASSPGLAGAINTGELFF.

The chain's CDR3 is CASSLTSGVGTEAFF. The CDR3 DNA sequence: TGTGCCAGCAGCTTGACGTCAGGGGTAGGCACTGAAGCTTTCTTT. J is TRBJ1-1 and V is TRBV5-5; TRBD1 might be the D (6 bases). The CDR3 sequence is 15 residues long. The ends were cut back, 1 base at V and 4 bases at J, with 14 bases in the middle. Germline-derived CDR1 and CDR2 are SGHKS and YYEKEE (reference sequence). Looking up the rest from reference TRBV5-5 and TRBJ1-1 gives the full variable domain: DAGVTQSPTHLIKTRGQQVTLRCSPISGHKSVSWYQQVLGQGPQFIFQYYEKEERGRGNFPDRFSARQFPNYSSELNVNALLLGDSALYLCASSLTSGVGTEAFFGQGTRLTVV.

This sequence joins TRBV12-3 or TRBV12-4 and TRBJ1-2; D remains unclear. V lost 4 bases to trimming and J lost 2 bases, with 5 bases between them. The CDR3 is 12 amino acids. CDR3 sequence (DNA): TGTGCCAGCAGTTCCGGGAACTATGGCTACACCTTC. It is translated as CASSSGNYGYTF.

This clone has just one count. The rearrangement uses TRBV7-2 and TRBJ2-7, with 7 bases lining up with TRBD2. The trim removed 0 bases at V and 2 bases at J, leaving 7 bases unmatched. The CDR3 runs 16 residues. CDR1 SGHTA and CDR2 FQGNSA come from the germline V gene. CDR3 sequence reads: CASSLARAGITYEQYF. DNA of the CDR3: TGTGCCAGCAGCTTAGCTCGAGCGGGGATCACCTACGAGCAGTACTTC.

The chain couples TRBV28 to TRBJ1-2; D possibly corresponds to TRBD1 (6 bases). V was shortened by 3 bases and J by 4 bases, with 21 bases between the two germline ends. The V gene's germline CDR1 is MDHEN and CDR2 SYDVKM. The CDR3 consists of 17 residues. CDR3 nucleotide sequence: TGTGCCAGCAGTTTCGGTTCTCCCCAAGGGGGAATCTATGGCTACACCTTC. The encoded protein is CASSFGSPQGGIYGYTF.

The chain uses TRBV29-1 and TRBJ1-2, with a tentative D call TRBD1 (5 bases). Trimming pared 0 bases from V and 7 bases from J, leaving 12 bases between. CDR3 length: 13 amino acids. Germline values: CDR1 SQVTM, CDR2 ANQGSEA. The CDR3 region has the DNA TGCAGCGTTGAAGATTGGGCCAGGGCTGGCTACACCTTC. Its protein is CSVEDWARAGYTF.

This clone came up a few times. The V call is TRBV27, the J call TRBJ2-1, with a possible D match to TRBD1 (5 bases). V lost 7 bases, J lost 5 bases, and 18 bases lay in between. CDR3 length equals 15 residues. Per the germline V gene, CDR1 is MNHEY and CDR2 is SMNVEV (reference sequence). CDR3 residues: CASMQRPQANNEQFF. Written as DNA, the CDR3 is TGTGCCAGCATGCAAAGACCACAGGCTAACAATGAGCAGTTCTTC.

V and J are TRBV5-1 and TRBJ1-1, with unresolved D. Per germline, CDR1 SGHRS and CDR2 YFSETQ. The ends were cut back, 0 bases at V and 7 bases at J, with 10 bases in the middle. This CDR3 is built from 13 residues. The CDR3 DNA reads as TGCGCCAGCAGCTTGGCCGGACGGGATGAAGCTTTCTTT. This translates into CASSLAGRDEAFF.

The J gene is TRBJ1-5, the V gene TRBV2; D uncertain. Germline loops: CDR1 SNHLY, CDR2 FYNNEI. V dropped 0 bases and J dropped 4 bases, with 16 bases sitting between them. The CDR3 length is 17 residues. The CDR3 sequence: CASSEALLRPQNQPQHF. Written as DNA, the CDR3 is TGTGCCAGCAGTGAAGCGCTTCTTAGGCCACAGAATCAGCCCCAGCATTTT. Supplemented by reference TRBV2 and TRBJ1-5, the full variable domain reads EPEVTQTPSHQVTQMGQEVILRCVPISNHLYFYWYRQILGQKVEFLVSFYNNEISEKSEIFDDQFSVERPDGSNFTLKIRSTKLEDSAMYFCASSEALLRPQNQPQHFGDGTRLSIL.

The chain has TRBV6-5 and TRBJ1-4; weak D call: TRBD1 (5 bases). V lost 2 bases and J lost 4, with 11 bases in between. This CDR3 spans 15 amino acids. Germline loops: CDR1 MNHEY, CDR2 SVGAGI. The CDR3 region is CASSYMGLGNEKLFF. As DNA, the CDR3 is TGTGCCAGCAGTTACATGGGGCTTGGTAATGAAAAACTGTTTTTT.

The J gene is TRBJ2-5, the V gene TRBV3-1 (or the pseudogene TRBV3-2); no clear D gene. The V gene's germline CDR1 is LGHDT and CDR2 YNNKEL (reference sequence). The CDR3 totals 12 residues. V lost 4 bases and J lost 0, with 3 bases in between. This CDR3 reads CASSPNQETQYF. For the CDR3, the DNA is TGTGCCAGCAGCCCCAACCAAGAGACCCAGTACTTC.

The chain uses TRBV7-2 and TRBJ1-5, with 8 nucleotides matching TRBD1. The V and J ends lost 1 base and 2 bases, in that order; junction bases with no gene match: 7. Germline values: CDR1 SGHTA, CDR2 FQGNSA. The CDR3 runs to 17 residues. The CDR3 here is CASSLVSGGQGNQPQHF. The CDR3 nucleotides are TGTGCCAGCAGCTTAGTCAGTGGGGGACAGGGCAATCAGCCCCAGCATTTT.

The rearrangement joins TRBV18 to TRBJ2-2, with D uncertain. This CDR3 has 15 amino acids. The germline V and J ends were trimmed by 8 bases and 0 bases, with 13 bases remaining between them. Looked up from germline, CDR1 is KGHSH and CDR2 is LQKENI. The CDR3 bases are TGTGCCAGCCCGTCTGGCAGTTCGAACACCGGGGAGCTGTTTTTT. Translated, it gives CASPSGSSNTGELFF.

The rearrangement links TRBV5-1 to TRBJ1-1; 10 nucleotides align to TRBD1. This CDR3 contains 19 residues. V lost 3 bases, J lost 4 bases, and 18 bases stayed unmatched. From germline, CDR1 is SGHRS and CDR2 YFSETQ. The CDR3: CASSSGLRPGQGSGTEAFF. As DNA, the CDR3 is TGCGCCAGCAGCTCTGGACTACGACCGGGACAGGGGTCGGGCACTGAAGCTTTCTTT.

The chain employs TRBV14 and TRBJ2-3; D is perhaps TRBD1 (6 bases). Germline values: CDR1 SGHDN, CDR2 FVKESK. Trimming removed 4 bases at V and 3 bases at J, with 11 bases between. This CDR3 comprises 14 residues. The CDR3 DNA reads as TGTGCCAGCAGCCCGCACAGGGCTACAGATACGCAGTATTTT. This gives the protein CASSPHRATDTQYF.

The V and J genes are TRBV30 and TRBJ2-7; 8 positions match TRBD2. V was clipped by 6 bases and J by 0 bases; unmatched bases: 7. The length of the CDR3 is 14 residues. Germline loops: CDR1 GTSNPN, CDR2 SVGIG (reference sequence). CDR3 DNA sequence: TGTGCCTGTTCCGCGGGGGGCTCCTCCTACGAGCAGTACTTC. This translates into CACSAGGSSYEQYF.

This chain links TRBV11-3 with TRBJ1-4; 7 nucleotides agree with TRBD1. The V gene's germline CDR1 is SGHNT and CDR2 YENEEA. This CDR3 has 17 residues. V dropped 5 bases and J dropped 0; count of bases not matched to a gene: 9. The chain's CDR3 is CASSPPRQGTTNEKLFF. The CDR3 DNA sequence: TGTGCCAGCAGCCCACCACGACAGGGCACAACTAATGAAAAACTGTTTTTT.